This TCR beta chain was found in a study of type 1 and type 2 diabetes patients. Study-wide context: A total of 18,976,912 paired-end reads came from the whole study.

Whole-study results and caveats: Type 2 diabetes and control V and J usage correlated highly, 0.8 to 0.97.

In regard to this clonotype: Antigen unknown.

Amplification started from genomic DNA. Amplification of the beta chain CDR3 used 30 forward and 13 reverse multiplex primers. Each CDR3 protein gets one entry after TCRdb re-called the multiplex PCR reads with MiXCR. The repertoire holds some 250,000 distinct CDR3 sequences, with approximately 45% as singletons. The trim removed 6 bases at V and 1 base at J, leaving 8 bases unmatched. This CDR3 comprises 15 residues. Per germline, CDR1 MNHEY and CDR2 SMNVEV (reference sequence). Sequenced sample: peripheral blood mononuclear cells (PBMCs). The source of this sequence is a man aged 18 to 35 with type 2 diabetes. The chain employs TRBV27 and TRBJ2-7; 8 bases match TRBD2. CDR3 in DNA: TGTGCCAGCAGCTCTACAAGCGGGAGATCCTACGAGCAGTACTTC. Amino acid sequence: CASSSTSGRSYEQYF.